This T cell receptor beta chain was observed in a study of cytomegalovirus exposure and HLA in healthy donors. Primers: 60 Vbeta forward and 13 Jbeta reverse. The method was immunoSEQ multiplex PCR; TCRdb's version includes in-frame clones alone and lacks a portion of them. The table lists around 46,000 clones. This clonotype was sampled from a woman in her 40s in good health and CMV-seronegative. Source material: PBMCs.

The CDR3 nucleotides read TGTGCCAGTAGAGGGCTAGCGGGGTCGAACACCGGGGAGCTGTTTTTT. Its protein product is CASRGLAGSNTGELFF. This chain links TRBV19 with TRBJ2-2; 9 nucleotides line up with TRBD2. The CDR3 contains 16 residues. Per germline, CDR1 LNHDA and CDR2 SQIVND (reference sequence). Losses at the gene ends were 6 bases for V and 0 bases for J; bases not matched to a gene: 5.